This is a list of T cell receptor beta chains from one sample in a study of T-cell memory formation after mild COVID-19. MiXCR was run by TCRdb on the 5' RACE reads, yielding one entry per CDR3 protein. The table lists 470,000 or so distinct CDR3 sequences, about 19% of them singletons. The sequenced sample was PBMCs or a T cell subset sorted from them (not recorded which). The receptors derive from an adult woman who had mild COVID-19 (a few samples of this study predate the infection). Cell type and time point are not known. CDR3s include the opening cysteine and the closing phenylalanine or tryptophan. A D gene is named only where the DNA matches it firmly. Size is stated for part of the rows, as once, few or many counts, or as a class when the clone is expanded.

cdr3_nt: TGTGCCAGCAGTTTAGCCGGTACCCGCTTGAACACTGAAGCTTTCTTT; cdr3_aa: CASSLAGTRLNTEAFF; clone_size: .; v_call: TRBV12-3/TRBV12-4; d_call: .; j_call: TRBJ1-1
cdr3_nt: TGTGCCAGCAGCTTGGAGGCCAATCAGCCCCAGCATTTT; cdr3_aa: CASSLEANQPQHF; clone_size: few; v_call: TRBV5-4; d_call: .; j_call: TRBJ1-5
cdr3_nt: TGTGCCACCAGCAGGGATTCTAATTCACCCCTCCACTTT; cdr3_aa: CATSRDSNSPLHF; clone_size: few; v_call: TRBV15; d_call: .; j_call: TRBJ1-6
cdr3_nt: TGTGCCAGCGGCTTATCAGCAGGAGTGTCCGGGGCCAACGTCCTGACTTTC; cdr3_aa: CASGLSAGVSGANVLTF; clone_size: .; v_call: TRBV7-9; d_call: .; j_call: TRBJ2-6
cdr3_nt: TGCGCCAGCAGCCAAGTAGGGACAGGGGTTAACTATGGCTACACCTTC; cdr3_aa: CASSQVGTGVNYGYTF; clone_size: .; v_call: TRBV4-3; d_call: TRBD1; j_call: TRBJ1-2
cdr3_nt: TGTGCCAGCAGCTCCCAGGGTTTCGGGAACAGCGCTGAAGCTTTCTTT; cdr3_aa: CASSSQGFGNSAEAFF; clone_size: few; v_call: TRBV7-9; d_call: .; j_call: TRBJ1-1
cdr3_nt: TGTGCCAGCAGCTTAGTAGGGGTGACCCAGTACTTC; cdr3_aa: CASSLVGVTQYF; clone_size: .; v_call: TRBV7-2; d_call: .; j_call: TRBJ2-5
cdr3_nt: TGCAGTGCTAGAAATCTGAGGGGATCCTCCTATGGCTACACCTTC; cdr3_aa: CSARNLRGSSYGYTF; clone_size: .; v_call: TRBV20-1; d_call: .; j_call: TRBJ1-2
cdr3_nt: TGTGCCAGCCGTTGGGGCCTGGGGGACGAGCAGTACTTC; cdr3_aa: CASRWGLGDEQYF; clone_size: .; v_call: TRBV27; d_call: .; j_call: TRBJ2-7
cdr3_nt: TGTGCCACCTCCCAGGGCCGTGTCAACGAGCAGTACTTC; cdr3_aa: CATSQGRVNEQYF; clone_size: few; v_call: TRBV15; d_call: .; j_call: TRBJ2-7
cdr3_nt: TGTGCCAGCAGCTTGGAAGCGGCCAACTACGAGCAGTACTTC; cdr3_aa: CASSLEAANYEQYF; clone_size: few; v_call: TRBV5-5; d_call: .; j_call: TRBJ2-7
cdr3_nt: TGCGCCAGCGCCTTGGCGGGGCCGAACACCGGGGAGCTGTTTTTT; cdr3_aa: CASALAGPNTGELFF; clone_size: few; v_call: TRBV5-1; d_call: .; j_call: TRBJ2-2
cdr3_nt: TGTGCCAGTAGTATTACGGCAGGCACTGAAGCTTTCTTT; cdr3_aa: CASSITAGTEAFF; clone_size: .; v_call: TRBV19; d_call: .; j_call: TRBJ1-1
cdr3_nt: TGTGCCAGCAGTCCCCATCCGGTGAGCTCCTACAATGAGCAGTTCTTC; cdr3_aa: CASSPHPVSSYNEQFF; clone_size: few; v_call: TRBV12-3/TRBV12-4; d_call: .; j_call: TRBJ2-1
cdr3_nt: TGTGCCACCAGCAGGGCGGACCTGCTGAACACTGAAGCTTTCTTT; cdr3_aa: CATSRADLLNTEAFF; clone_size: many; v_call: TRBV15; d_call: .; j_call: TRBJ1-1
cdr3_nt: TGTGCCAGCAGTTCGAACGGACTAGCGGGGACCTACGAGCAGTACTTC; cdr3_aa: CASSSNGLAGTYEQYF; clone_size: few; v_call: TRBV6-6; d_call: TRBD2; j_call: TRBJ2-7
cdr3_nt: TGTGCCACCAGCAGAGATCCAGCGGCGAGCTCCTACGAGCAGTACTTC; cdr3_aa: CATSRDPAASSYEQYF; clone_size: .; v_call: TRBV15; d_call: .; j_call: TRBJ2-7
cdr3_nt: TGTGCCAGCAGCTTATCCAGGGCAAAGACCGGGGAGCTGTTTTTT; cdr3_aa: CASSLSRAKTGELFF; clone_size: .; v_call: TRBV7-3; d_call: .; j_call: TRBJ2-2
cdr3_nt: TGTGCCAGCAGTTCAGAGCCTGTTGGATTCGAGCAGTACTTC; cdr3_aa: CASSSEPVGFEQYF; clone_size: .; v_call: TRBV27; d_call: .; j_call: TRBJ2-7
cdr3_nt: TGTGCCAGCACCTCCGGACTAGCGGACGGGGATGAGCAGTTCTTC; cdr3_aa: CASTSGLADGDEQFF; clone_size: few; v_call: TRBV11-1; d_call: TRBD2; j_call: TRBJ2-1
cdr3_nt: TGTGCCAGCAGCTTTAGGACTAGCCCCTACAATGAGCAGTTCTTC; cdr3_aa: CASSFRTSPYNEQFF; clone_size: .; v_call: TRBV11-2; d_call: TRBD2; j_call: TRBJ2-1
cdr3_nt: TGTGCCAGCAGCTGGGGGGCGGCTGGGGCCAACGTCCTGACTTTC; cdr3_aa: CASSWGAAGANVLTF; clone_size: few; v_call: TRBV6-5; d_call: .; j_call: TRBJ2-6
cdr3_nt: TGCAGTGCTAGAGATGTGGCAGGGGCTGAACACGAGCAGTACTTC; cdr3_aa: CSARDVAGAEHEQYF; clone_size: .; v_call: TRBV20-1; d_call: .; j_call: TRBJ2-7
cdr3_nt: TGCGCCAGCAGCCCGGGACACCTGAACACCGGGGAGCTGTTTTTT; cdr3_aa: CASSPGHLNTGELFF; clone_size: .; v_call: TRBV4-1; d_call: .; j_call: TRBJ2-2
cdr3_nt: TGTGCCAGCAGCTGGACTAGCGGGAGGGCCTTGGTGGACAATGAGCAGTTCTTC; cdr3_aa: CASSWTSGRALVDNEQFF; clone_size: .; v_call: TRBV7-2; d_call: TRBD2; j_call: TRBJ2-1
cdr3_nt: TGTGCCAGCAGCTTCGATCCTCCATCTGAAAAACTGTTTTTT; cdr3_aa: CASSFDPPSEKLFF; clone_size: many; v_call: TRBV11-2; d_call: .; j_call: TRBJ1-4
cdr3_nt: TGTGCCAGTAGTAGCGACAGGGCGGTCTACAATGAGCAGTTCTTC; cdr3_aa: CASSSDRAVYNEQFF; clone_size: .; v_call: TRBV19; d_call: TRBD1; j_call: TRBJ2-1
cdr3_nt: TGTGCCAGCAGCTTAGGGACTAACCTGGGTGAGCAGTTCTTC; cdr3_aa: CASSLGTNLGEQFF; clone_size: few; v_call: TRBV7-6; d_call: .; j_call: TRBJ2-1
cdr3_nt: TGTGCCACCAGCACCAAGGCCAGGGTCCACGAGCAGTACTTC; cdr3_aa: CATSTKARVHEQYF; clone_size: .; v_call: TRBV15; d_call: .; j_call: TRBJ2-7
cdr3_nt: TGCGCCAGCAGCCCGTCAGGGTACGACTACGAGCAGTACTTC; cdr3_aa: CASSPSGYDYEQYF; clone_size: few; v_call: TRBV5-1; d_call: .; j_call: TRBJ2-7
cdr3_nt: TGTGCCAGCAGCCAGGGACAGAATCAAGAGACCCAGTACTTC; cdr3_aa: CASSQGQNQETQYF; clone_size: .; v_call: TRBV9; d_call: TRBD1; j_call: TRBJ2-5
cdr3_nt: TGTGCCAGCAGCCAAGGTGTACAGGTGAATCAGCCCCAGCATTTT; cdr3_aa: CASSQGVQVNQPQHF; clone_size: few; v_call: TRBV4-2; d_call: .; j_call: TRBJ1-5
cdr3_nt: TGCGCCAGCAGCTTGGACCAGGTTAAGGACTGGGGGTTGAGCACTGAAGCTTTCTTT; cdr3_aa: CASSLDQVKDWGLSTEAFF; clone_size: .; v_call: TRBV5-1; d_call: .; j_call: TRBJ1-1
cdr3_nt: TGTGCCAGCAGTTCCCTGGTCCGACAGGGTGGCGGCTACACCTTC; cdr3_aa: CASSSLVRQGGGYTF; clone_size: many; v_call: TRBV12-3/TRBV12-4; d_call: TRBD1; j_call: TRBJ1-2
cdr3_nt: TGTGCCAGCAGCCGCGGGACTAGCGGACACACCGGGGAGCTGTTTTTT; cdr3_aa: CASSRGTSGHTGELFF; clone_size: .; v_call: TRBV3-1; d_call: TRBD2; j_call: TRBJ2-2
cdr3_nt: TGTGCCAGCAGCTTAGGCACATCAGGGGGCTACACCTTC; cdr3_aa: CASSLGTSGGYTF; clone_size: .; v_call: TRBV7-8; d_call: .; j_call: TRBJ1-2
cdr3_nt: TGTGCCAGCAGTGAAGGTTCTGTGGGTCTCTACAATGAGCAGTTCTTC; cdr3_aa: CASSEGSVGLYNEQFF; clone_size: few; v_call: TRBV2; d_call: .; j_call: TRBJ2-1
cdr3_nt: TGTGCCAGCAGCAAAGAGTGCAGGGTTGCAACTAATGAAAAACTGTTTTTT; cdr3_aa: CASSKECRVATNEKLFF; clone_size: .; v_call: TRBV21-1; d_call: .; j_call: TRBJ1-4
cdr3_nt: TGTGCCAGCAGCTTAGATCTAGAGACCCAGTACTTC; cdr3_aa: CASSLDLETQYF; clone_size: few; v_call: TRBV7-6; d_call: .; j_call: TRBJ2-5
cdr3_nt: TGCGCCAGCAGCCGACTGACGACGGATATGAACACTGAAGCTTTCTTT; cdr3_aa: CASSRLTTDMNTEAFF; clone_size: .; v_call: TRBV4-1; d_call: .; j_call: TRBJ1-1
cdr3_nt: TGTGCCAGCAGTGGGTGGGAAATGGTAAAAGAGCAGTTCTTC; cdr3_aa: CASSGWEMVKEQFF; clone_size: .; v_call: TRBV6-1; d_call: .; j_call: TRBJ2-1
cdr3_nt: TGTGCCAGCAGCTTGGGGGCAGGGAGTTGGTATCAGCCCCAGCATTTT; cdr3_aa: CASSLGAGSWYQPQHF; clone_size: .; v_call: TRBV5-6; d_call: .; j_call: TRBJ1-5
cdr3_nt: TGTGCCAGCGTCGGGGGTAGCAATCAGCCCCAGCATTTT; cdr3_aa: CASVGGSNQPQHF; clone_size: .; v_call: TRBV6-6; d_call: .; j_call: TRBJ1-5